This T cell receptor beta chain originates from a study of T cell responses to AZD1222 COVID-19 vaccine. Study results and limitations: CD4 TCRs associated with vaccination spanned spike, dominating at 160-218 and 743-854.

Comment on this clone: Its antigen is unknown.

Only in-frame clones appear in the TCRdb table, and some are missing; sequencing was by immunoSEQ multiplex PCR. The sample gives approximately 100,000 clones, 87% of which show up once; roughly 4.3% is in the top ten. Germline CDR1 reads SNHLY; CDR2 reads FYNNEI. With 6 bases removed from V and 4 bases from J, the gap between germline ends came to 10 bases. The CDR3 contains 13 residues. Sequencing was performed on peripheral blood, taken 28 days after the second AZD1222 dose. The rearrangement uses TRBV2 and TRBJ1-5; D may be TRBD1 (6 bases). The origin of this receptor is an adult who received the AZD1222 COVID-19 vaccine. CDR3 DNA sequence: TGTGCCAGCAGGGGGGGCATAAATCAGCCCCAGCATTTT. Translated: CASRGGINQPQHF. Full variable domain (remainder filled in from reference TRBV2 and TRBJ1-5): EPEVTQTPSHQVTQMGQEVILRCVPISNHLYFYWYRQILGQKVEFLVSFYNNEISEKSEIFDDQFSVERPDGSNFTLKIRSTKLEDSAMYFCASRGGINQPQHFGDGTRLSIL.